This entry is about one T cell receptor beta chain. This sample was taken from a study of T cell repertoires in cytomegalovirus infection. Germline CDR1 and CDR2: SGHTA and FQGNSA. V shed 5 bases and J shed 4 bases, with 6 bases lying between them. The CDR3 is made up of 12 amino acids. One entry per CDR3 protein, called by TCRdb with MiXCR from the reads. In the table there are around 530,000 distinct CDR3 sequences, around 27% of which are singletons. This chain joins TRBV7-2 and TRBJ1-3; no reliable D call. Sequences were obtained from PBMCs. The TCR sequence derives from a human donor in good health (CMV status not recorded). Some clones in this sample may be carry-over from other donors' samples. The CDR3 sequence is CASSPWGNTIYF. The CDR3 nucleotides are TGTGCCAGCAGCCCCTGGGGAAACACCATATATTTT.